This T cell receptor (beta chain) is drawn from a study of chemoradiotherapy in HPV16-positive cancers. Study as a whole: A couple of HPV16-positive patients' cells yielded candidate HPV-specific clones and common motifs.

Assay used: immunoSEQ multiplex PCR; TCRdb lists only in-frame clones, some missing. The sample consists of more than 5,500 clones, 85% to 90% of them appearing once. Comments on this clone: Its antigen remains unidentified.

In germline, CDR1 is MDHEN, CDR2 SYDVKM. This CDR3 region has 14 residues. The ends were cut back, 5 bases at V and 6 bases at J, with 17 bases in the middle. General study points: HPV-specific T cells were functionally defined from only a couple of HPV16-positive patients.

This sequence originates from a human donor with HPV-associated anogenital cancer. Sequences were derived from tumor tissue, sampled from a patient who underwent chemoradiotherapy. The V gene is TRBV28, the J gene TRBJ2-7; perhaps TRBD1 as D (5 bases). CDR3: CASSTPTQEREQYF. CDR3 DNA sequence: TGTGCCAGCAGTACGCCGACACAGGAACGCGAGCAGTACTTC.